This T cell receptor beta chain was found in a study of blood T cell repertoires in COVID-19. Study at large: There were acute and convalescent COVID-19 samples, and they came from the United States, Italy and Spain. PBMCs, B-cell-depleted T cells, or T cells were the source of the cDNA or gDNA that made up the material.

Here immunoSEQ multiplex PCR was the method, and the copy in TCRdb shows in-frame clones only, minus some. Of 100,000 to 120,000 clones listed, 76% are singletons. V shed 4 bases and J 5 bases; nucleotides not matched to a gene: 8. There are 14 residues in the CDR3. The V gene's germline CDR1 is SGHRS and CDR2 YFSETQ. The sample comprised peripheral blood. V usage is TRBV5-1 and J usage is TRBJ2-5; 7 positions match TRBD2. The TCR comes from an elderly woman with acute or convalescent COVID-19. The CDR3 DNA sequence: TGCGCCAGCAGCCCATGGACTAGGGGCGAGACCCAGTACTTC. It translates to CASSPWTRGETQYF.